At least ten counts were recorded for the clone carrying this T cell receptor (beta chain). iRepertoire HTBI primers and Arm-PCR of CDR3 regions built TCR beta libraries. TCRdb passed the multiplex PCR reads through MiXCR, listing each CDR3 protein once. The sample contains 560,000 or so distinct CDR3 sequences, about 16% of which appear only once. J gave up 6 bases and V 5 bases, and 5 bases lay outside the gene matches. CDR1 is MDHEN and CDR2 is SYDVKM in the germline V gene. This CDR3 comprises 14 residues. These data are taken from a study of regulatory T cells in long-lasting Graves disease. The time point was: newly diagnosed GD, antithyroid drugs for less than 3 months. The TCR library used RNA extracted from PBMCs. These records were also assigned to another study, of T cells in Graves' hyperthyroidism and ophthalmopathy.

The sample was peripheral blood mononuclear cells (PBMCs), taken at new diagnosis, from a patient treated with antithyroid drugs. The J gene is TRBJ1-4, the V gene TRBV28; the match to TRBD1 covers 8 bases. The TCR originated in a man in his late teens or twenties with Graves disease. CDR3 sequence reads: CASSLPGGDEKLFF. The DNA of the CDR3 is TGTGCCAGCAGTCTACCAGGGGGCGATGAAAAACTGTTTTTT.